The clone carrying this T cell receptor (beta chain) was recorded a few times. Antigen: not known. Germline assignment: CDR1 DFQATT and CDR2 SNEGSKA (reference sequence). V lost 0 bases and J 3 bases, leaving 15 bases between the germline ends. CDR3 length: 15 residues. These data are taken from a study of vaccination and CD4 T cells after COVID-19. Cultured CD4+ T-cell DNA underwent Oncomine TCR Beta short-read sequencing. Using its own MiXCR run on the PCR reads, TCRdb lists one record per CDR3 protein. The sample lists about 13,000 distinct CDR3 sequences; roughly 52% were seen once. Treatment specified: approximately nine-day PBMC culture with coronavirus spike peptide pools or control peptides (ViraFEST assay).

The rearrangement joins TRBV20-1 to TRBJ2-7, with D perhaps TRBD1 (6 bases). This receptor was identified in a human donor who had recovered from COVID-19. Sample: CD4+ T cells from blood, cultured in vitro. DNA of the CDR3: TGCAGTGCTAGAGATGTAACAGGGTTTTACTACGAGCAGTACTTC. Its translation is CSARDVTGFYYEQYF.